This T cell receptor (beta chain) was identified in a study of T cell repertoires in cytomegalovirus infection. Overall study context: Shared public TCR beta signatures pointed to both CMV infection and a matching HLA type.

TCRdb independently ran MiXCR on the reads; one entry per CDR3 protein. Of 210,000 or so distinct CDR3 sequences in the sample, under 8.5% are singletons; the top ten hold around 6.5%. Study-level points and caveats: Based on cumulative public TCR beta family frequency, carriers of CMV plus the relevant HLA were identified. The study found HLA-C-restricted CMV-specific TCR beta clonotypes dominating the ex vivo response.

This clonotype was seen at least ten times. Its specificity is not known. Deletions cut 4 bases from V and 6 bases from J, with 12 bases between. This CDR3 spans 13 amino acids. Germline CDR1 and CDR2: SGHTA and FQGNSA. Sequenced material: PBMCs. This clonotype was sampled from a human donor in good health (CMV status not recorded). Some clones in this sample may be carry-over from other donors' samples. V is TRBV7-2 and J is TRBJ1-1, with D maybe TRBD1 (5 bases). The CDR3 DNA reads as TGTGCCAGCAGCTCTATCAGGGTTTCTGAAGCTTTCTTT. Its protein is CASSSIRVSEAFF.